A single sample is the source of the 16 T cell receptor beta chains below, sequenced in a study of lung T cells in sarcoidosis with Löfgren's syndrome (dated 2017 in TCRdb). The sequencer listed for this sample is Illumina MiSeq. TCRdb passed the public sequencing reads through fastp at Q25 and MiXCR, retaining productive beta sequences. Rows with one shared CDR3 protein collapse into an entry with the most common genes and DNA. This sample holds 7,000 to 9,000 distinct CDR3 sequences; under 25% were observed only once. The ten largest clones add up to just under 25% of the sample. The specimen sequenced was CD4+ T cells from bronchoalveolar lavage fluid. The receptors shown here come from a human donor with sarcoidosis (Löfgren's syndrome or another form), or a control subject (not recorded which).

This chain uses TRBV20-1 with TRBJ1-2, with 7 positions matching TRBD1. V shed 0 bases, J shed 4 bases, and the junction held 8 bases outside the gene matches. The CDR3 loop spans 15 amino acids. From germline, CDR1 is DFQATT and CDR2 SNEGSKA (reference sequence). The CDR3 reads CSARDPKGGFYGYTF. CDR3 nucleotides: TGCAGTGCTAGAGATCCCAAAGGGGGCTTCTATGGCTACACCTTC.

This clonotype has at least ten counts. CDR3 amino acids: CASSQVSGQGKQPQHF. In DNA, the CDR3 is TGCGCCAGCAGCCAAGTCTCGGGACAGGGTAAACAGCCCCAGCATTTT. The genes are TRBV4-1 and TRBJ1-5; 9 bases are shared with TRBD1. The trim removed 1 base at V and 7 bases at J, leaving 8 bases unmatched. Germline V gene lookup returns CDR1 MGHRA and CDR2 YSYEKL. The CDR3 has 16 amino acids.

The rearrangement links TRBV9 to TRBJ1-3; weak D call: TRBD1 (5 bases). The V end lost 1 base, the J end lost 3 bases, and 14 bases lay between the germline ends. The CDR3 has 16 amino acids. The germline V gene has CDR1 SGDLS and CDR2 YYNGEE. This CDR3 is CASSVWGETVGNTIYF. DNA for the CDR3: TGTGCCAGCAGCGTATGGGGGGAGACAGTTGGAAACACCATATATTTT.

Worth noting for this clonotype: A much larger clone is a single base away; this may be a read error. The genes are TRBV9 and TRBJ1-1; 7 bases agree with TRBD1. Germline lookup yields CDR1 SGDLS and CDR2 YYNGEE. The CDR3 sequence is 16 residues long. The CDR3 nucleotides are TGTGACAGCAGCGTAGGAGGGACAGCCTTGAACACTGAAGCTTTCTTT. Amino acids: CDSSVGGTALNTEAFF.

Details on this clonotype: The conserved phenylalanine or tryptophan normally closing the CDR3 is absent here, so this likely arose from a read error. V usage is TRBV6-1 and J usage is TRBJ2-7, with D maybe TRBD2 (6 bases). Per the germline V gene, CDR1 is MNHNS and CDR2 is SASEGT. The CDR3 runs 13 residues. CDR3 protein: CASSASGGSKQYL. CDR3 sequence (DNA): TGTGCCAGTAGTGCCTCAGGAGGGTCAAAGCAGTACCTC.

In the case of this clonotype: A much larger clone lies one base from this, so it may be a read error. The V gene is TRBV28, the J gene TRBJ1-2; D gene ambiguous. The germline gives CDR1 MDHEN, CDR2 SYDVKM. V was clipped by 2 bases and J by 8 bases, with 18 bases between them. The CDR3 is 15 residues long. This CDR3 is CASSLRDPAVGGYTF. The CDR3 DNA reads TGTGCCAGCAGTTTACGAGATCCTGCGGTGGGCGGCTACACCTTC.

Of note for this clonotype: A read error is possible here, since a much larger clone lies one base away. V and J are TRBV20-1 and TRBJ2-5; D possibly corresponds to TRBD2 (5 bases). Looked up from germline, CDR1 is DFQATT and CDR2 is SNEGSKA (reference sequence). There are 13 residues in the CDR3. CDR3: CSSRTRDKETQYF. DNA for the CDR3: TGCAGTTCTAGAACCCGGGATAAAGAGACCCAGTACTTC.

This clonotype was seen many times. This chain uses TRBV12-3 or TRBV12-4 with TRBJ2-6; tentatively, D is TRBD1 (6 bases). Between the trimmed V and J ends, which lost 10 bases and 4 bases, there was a span of 11 bases. The CDR3 is made up of 13 amino acids. In DNA, the CDR3 is TGTGCCACCGCAGGGGAAGGGGCCAACGTCCTGACTTTC. Translated: CATAGEGANVLTF.

This clonotype was seen many times. This chain connects TRBV3-1 to TRBJ1-1; D call uncertain. The CDR3 consists of 13 residues. Between the trimmed V and J ends, which lost 4 bases and 7 bases, there was a span of 13 bases. The germline V gene has CDR1 LGHDT and CDR2 YNNKEL (reference sequence). The CDR3 DNA sequence: TGTGCCAGCAGCCCCTACGAGGGTGGTGAAGCTTTCTTT. Translation gives CASSPYEGGEAFF. Looking up the rest from reference TRBV3-1 and TRBJ1-1 gives the full variable domain: DTAVSQTPKYLVTQMGNDKSIKCEQNLGHDTMYWYKQDSKKFLKIMFSYNNKELIINETVPNRFSPKSPDKAHLNLHINSLELGDSAVYFCASSPYEGGEAFFGQGTRLTVV.

This clonotype was counted ten times or more. V gene TRBV19 combines with J gene TRBJ1-5; D gene ambiguous. The germline V gene has CDR1 LNHDA and CDR2 SQIVND (reference sequence). V was trimmed by 3 bases and J by 7 bases, leaving 16 bases between them. The length of the CDR3 is 15 residues. CDR3 DNA: TGTGCCAGTAGTATCTCGGAGAGGAGTTTCCAGCCCCAGCATTTT. Encoded protein: CASSISERSFQPQHF.

The chain joins TRBV27 to TRBJ2-1; D unclear. The CDR3 loop spans 11 amino acids. Germline-derived CDR1 and CDR2 are MNHEY and SMNVEV (reference sequence). The germline V and J ends were trimmed by 3 bases and 5 bases, with 2 bases remaining between them. CDR3 nucleotide sequence: TGTGCCAGCAGTTTTCACAATGAGCAGTTCTTC. The encoded protein is CASSFHNEQFF.

There are many counts of this clonotype. Here the CDR3 reads CASSPAGGHSNEQFF. The CDR3 region has the DNA TGTGCCAGCAGCCCAGCGGGGGGGCATAGCAATGAGCAGTTCTTC. The V and J genes are TRBV12-3 or TRBV12-4 and TRBJ2-1; 10 nucleotides match TRBD2. Trimming removed 6 bases from V and 6 bases from J; junction bases left unmatched: 8. The length of the CDR3 is 15 residues.

V gene TRBV5-1 combines with J gene TRBJ2-7, with D perhaps matching TRBD2 (5 bases). Germline V gene data show CDR1 as SGHRS and CDR2 as YFSETQ. The V gene lost 3 bases and the J gene lost 0 bases, with 10 bases spanning the gap. This CDR3 is 14 amino acids long. CDR3 protein: CASSSDFSSYEQYF. The DNA of the CDR3 is TGCGCCAGCAGCTCGGACTTTAGCTCCTACGAGCAGTACTTC.

This clonotype came up many times. The CDR3 region has the DNA TGTGCCAGCAGCGAAAGGGGGGAGGCAGATACGCAGTATTTT. It specifies CASSERGEADTQYF. The chain combines TRBV7-9 with TRBJ2-3; D possibly matches TRBD1 or TRBD2 (6 bases each). This CDR3 is 14 amino acids long. V was trimmed by 5 bases and J by 4 bases, leaving 13 bases between them. In germline, CDR1 is SEHNR, CDR2 FQNEAQ (reference sequence).

The chain uses TRBV20-1 and TRBJ2-5; 12 positions match TRBD2. The V gene end was trimmed by 6 bases and the J gene end by 5 bases; junction bases not matched to a gene: 10. Germline lookup yields CDR1 DFQATT and CDR2 SNEGSKA (reference sequence). The CDR3 has 15 residues. The CDR3 DNA reads as TGCAGTGCCCACTCTCTAGCGGGGGGGCGGGAGACCCAGTACTTC. Protein product: CSAHSLAGGRETQYF.

This clonotype was seen many times. The V gene is TRBV6-6, the J gene TRBJ2-5; 8 nucleotides align to TRBD2. The germline V gene has CDR1 MNHNY and CDR2 SVGAGI (reference sequence). J gave up 5 bases and V 0 bases, and 5 bases lay outside the gene matches. The CDR3 totals 15 residues. The CDR3 nucleotides read TGTGCCAGCAGTTACTCGCGCGGGGGGATCGAGACCCAGTACTTC. Its protein is CASSYSRGGIETQYF.